This TCR beta chain was sequenced for a study of blood T cells in healthy people across ages. CDR3 length: 15 amino acids. Between the trimmed V and J ends, which lost 7 bases and 4 bases, there was a span of 18 bases. For the second PCR, which ran for about 6 to 11 cycles, a sample-barcoded 5' primer and a J-beta primer mix were used. A template-switch adaptor containing 12 random nucleotides labeled each cDNA molecule. TCRdb reprocessed the 5' RACE reads via MiXCR and lists one record per CDR3 protein. The repertoire holds 950,000 to 1,200,000 distinct CDR3 sequences, 35% to 40% seen once, with about an eighth in the top ten. Investigators took around 11 milliliters of peripheral blood from every donor.

The receptor's source is a man between 18 and 29 years old in good health. V gene TRBV12-3 or TRBV12-4 combines with J gene TRBJ2-3; D gene unclear. Specimen: blood. DNA for the CDR3: TGTGCCAGCAAAAGGTTTGGCCACCCCTCAGATACGCAGTATTTT. Protein sequence: CASKRFGHPSDTQYF.